This record concerns one T cell receptor beta chain sequence. Its antigen is unidentified. The entry originates in a study of siplizumab effects on memory and regulatory T cells. Whole-study results and caveats: The majority of clones, roughly 75-97% of proliferating CD4+ or CD8+ clones, lacked an assignable naive or memory phenotype. The diversity of naive T cells seemed greater than that of memory cells, and their alloresponse contribution seemed major. Significant reduction of alloreactive sequences traceable to unstimulated CD4+ memory cells was observed with siplizumab.

Sequencing of each sample assayed some 9.4 x 10^4 TCR templates. The protocol was immunoSEQ multiplex PCR, while the TCRdb copy is restricted to in-frame clones and leaves out a portion. The table includes 100,000 or so clones, around nine tenths detected once. Sequencing was done on a sample of non-Treg CD4+ T cells sorted from blood. This receptor was obtained from a human donor in good health.

This chain's CDR3 is CASIARTMNTEAFF. The CDR3 region has the DNA TGTGCCAGCATTGCGAGGACCATGAACACTGAAGCTTTCTTT. The J gene is TRBJ1-1, the V gene TRBV6-1, with D uncertain. Deletions cut 7 bases from V and 0 bases from J, with 12 bases between. Per germline, CDR1 MNHNS and CDR2 SASEGT. CDR3 length: 14 residues.